These T cell receptor beta chains were read from a single sample in a study of CD8 T cells in ankylosing spondylitis. MiXCR, applied by TCRdb to the 5' RACE reads, yields one record per CDR3 protein. In the table there are around 490,000 distinct CDR3 sequences, over 4% of which are singletons. The sequencing sample was made of blood, either unsorted or a sorted T cell fraction (not recorded which). Receptors were obtained from a male donor with ankylosing spondylitis. The CDR3 runs from the conserved cysteine through the conserved F or W. A D gene is named only where the DNA matches it firmly. Only part of the rows carry a size: once, few, many, or a class if the clone is expanded.

J gene: TRBJ2-7; D gene: .; V gene: TRBV6-1; clone size: many; CDR3 protein: CASSASGTNEQYF; CDR3 DNA: TGTGCCAGCAGTGCAAGCGGGACAAACGAGCAGTACTTC
J gene: TRBJ1-2; D gene: .; V gene: TRBV15; clone size: many; CDR3 protein: CATSRDPRMGYTF; CDR3 DNA: TGTGCCACCAGCAGAGATCCGAGGATGGGCTACACCTTC
J gene: TRBJ2-7; D gene: TRBD1; V gene: TRBV7-9; clone size: many; CDR3 protein: CASGQASYEQYF; CDR3 DNA: TGTGCCAGCGGACAGGCCTCCTACGAGCAGTACTTC
J gene: TRBJ1-5; D gene: .; V gene: TRBV6-1; clone size: .; CDR3 protein: CASSPTRGRQPQHF; CDR3 DNA: TGTGCCAGCAGCCCCACGAGGGGTCGGCAGCCCCAGCATTTT
J gene: TRBJ2-4; D gene: .; V gene: TRBV12-3/TRBV12-4; clone size: many; CDR3 protein: CASSSRTMAKNIQYF; CDR3 DNA: TGTGCCAGCAGTTCCCGGACCATGGCCAAAAACATTCAGTACTTC
J gene: TRBJ2-6; D gene: .; V gene: TRBV5-1; clone size: many; CDR3 protein: CASSLKQQAWGANVLTF; CDR3 DNA: TGCGCCAGCAGCTTAAAACAACAGGCTTGGGGGGCCAACGTCCTGACTTTC
J gene: TRBJ2-1; D gene: TRBD2; V gene: TRBV7-7; clone size: many; CDR3 protein: CASSSGRGNEQFF; CDR3 DNA: TGTGCTAGCAGCAGCGGGAGAGGGAATGAGCAGTTCTTC
J gene: TRBJ2-6; D gene: .; V gene: TRBV5-4; clone size: few; CDR3 protein: CASSLERQFPSSGANVLTF; CDR3 DNA: TGTGCCAGCAGCTTGGAGCGACAGTTCCCAAGCTCTGGGGCCAACGTCCTGACTTTC
J gene: TRBJ2-7; D gene: .; V gene: TRBV12-3/TRBV12-4; clone size: many; CDR3 protein: CASSPSARGSYEQYF; CDR3 DNA: TGTGCCAGCAGTCCCTCGGCGAGAGGCTCCTACGAGCAGTACTTC
J gene: TRBJ1-1; D gene: TRBD1; V gene: TRBV7-2; clone size: many; CDR3 protein: CASSPDREPEAFF; CDR3 DNA: TGTGCCAGCAGCCCCGACAGGGAACCTGAAGCTTTCTTT
J gene: TRBJ2-7; D gene: TRBD1; V gene: TRBV12-3/TRBV12-4; clone size: many; CDR3 protein: CASTWGTGVNYEQYF; CDR3 DNA: TGTGCCAGCACCTGGGGTACAGGGGTAAACTACGAGCAGTACTTC
J gene: TRBJ2-2; D gene: .; V gene: TRBV4-3; clone size: many; CDR3 protein: CASSQELARNTGELFF; CDR3 DNA: TGCGCCAGCAGCCAAGAGCTAGCGCGGAACACCGGGGAGCTGTTTTTT
J gene: TRBJ2-2; D gene: .; V gene: TRBV6-4; clone size: many; CDR3 protein: CASSKPNTGELFF; CDR3 DNA: TGTGCCAGCAGCAAGCCCAACACCGGGGAGCTGTTTTTT
J gene: TRBJ1-1; D gene: .; V gene: TRBV7-2; clone size: many; CDR3 protein: CASSLVRGHTEAFF; CDR3 DNA: TGTGCCAGCAGCTTAGTAAGGGGTCACACTGAAGCTTTCTTT
J gene: TRBJ1-1; D gene: .; V gene: TRBV5-1; clone size: many; CDR3 protein: CASSLGPGEDLEAFF; CDR3 DNA: TGCGCCAGCAGCCTGGGTCCGGGCGAGGATTTGGAAGCTTTCTTT
J gene: TRBJ2-1; D gene: .; V gene: TRBV6-5; clone size: .; CDR3 protein: CASRYGRIYNEQFF; CDR3 DNA: TGTGCCAGCAGGTACGGGAGAATCTACAATGAGCAGTTCTTC
J gene: TRBJ1-2; D gene: TRBD1; V gene: TRBV29-1; clone size: many; CDR3 protein: CSAERGLDYGYTF; CDR3 DNA: TGCAGCGCCGAAAGGGGGCTGGACTATGGCTACACCTTC
J gene: TRBJ2-2; D gene: .; V gene: TRBV11-2; clone size: many; CDR3 protein: CASSLTVGGELFF; CDR3 DNA: TGTGCCAGCAGCCTTACTGTGGGCGGGGAGCTGTTTTTT
J gene: TRBJ1-4; D gene: .; V gene: TRBV6-1; clone size: .; CDR3 protein: CASSPPPRGEKLFF; CDR3 DNA: TGTGCCAGCAGTCCCCCCCCGAGGGGAGAAAAACTGTTTTTT
J gene: TRBJ2-7; D gene: TRBD1; V gene: TRBV27; clone size: many; CDR3 protein: CASRATGARKAYEQYF; CDR3 DNA: TGTGCCAGCAGGGCGACAGGGGCTAGAAAAGCCTACGAGCAGTACTTC
J gene: TRBJ2-7; D gene: .; V gene: TRBV27; clone size: many; CDR3 protein: CASSLRVGNYYEQYF; CDR3 DNA: TGTGCCAGCAGTCTCAGGGTGGGGAATTACTACGAGCAGTACTTC
J gene: TRBJ1-2; D gene: .; V gene: TRBV19; clone size: many; CDR3 protein: CGRGGYGYTF; CDR3 DNA: TGCGGCAGGGGCGGCTATGGCTACACCTTC